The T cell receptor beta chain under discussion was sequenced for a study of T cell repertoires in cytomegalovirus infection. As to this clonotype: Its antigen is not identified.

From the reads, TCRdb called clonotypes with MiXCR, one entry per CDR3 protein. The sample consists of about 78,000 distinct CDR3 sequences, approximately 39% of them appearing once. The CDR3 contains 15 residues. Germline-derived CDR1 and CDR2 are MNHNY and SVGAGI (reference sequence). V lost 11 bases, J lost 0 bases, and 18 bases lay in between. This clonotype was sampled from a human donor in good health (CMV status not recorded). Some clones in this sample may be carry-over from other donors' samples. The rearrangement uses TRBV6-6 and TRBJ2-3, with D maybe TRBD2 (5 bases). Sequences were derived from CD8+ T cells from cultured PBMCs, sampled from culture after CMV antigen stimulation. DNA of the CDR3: TGTGCCGCAGTGGAGCCCGGGGAAAGCACAGATACGCAGTATTTT. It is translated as CAAVEPGESTDTQYF.